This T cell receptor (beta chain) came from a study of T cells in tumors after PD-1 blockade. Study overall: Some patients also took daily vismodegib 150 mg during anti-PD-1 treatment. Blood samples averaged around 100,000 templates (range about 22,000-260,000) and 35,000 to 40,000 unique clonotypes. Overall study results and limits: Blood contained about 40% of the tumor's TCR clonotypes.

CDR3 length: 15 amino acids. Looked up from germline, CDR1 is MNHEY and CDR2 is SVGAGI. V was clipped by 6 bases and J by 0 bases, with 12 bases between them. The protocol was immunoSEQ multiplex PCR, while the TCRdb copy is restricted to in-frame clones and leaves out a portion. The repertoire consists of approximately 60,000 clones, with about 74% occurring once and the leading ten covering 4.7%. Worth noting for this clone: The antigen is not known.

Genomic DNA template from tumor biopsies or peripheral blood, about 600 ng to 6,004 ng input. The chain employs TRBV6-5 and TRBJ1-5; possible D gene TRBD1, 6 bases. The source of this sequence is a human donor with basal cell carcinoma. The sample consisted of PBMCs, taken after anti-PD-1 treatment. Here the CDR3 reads CASSAQGNSNQPQHF. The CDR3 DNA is TGTGCCAGCAGCGCACAGGGAAATAGCAATCAGCCCCAGCATTTT.